The 29 T cell receptor beta chains given below trace back to one sample, sequenced in a study of blood T cell repertoires in COVID-19. Measured with immunoSEQ multiplex PCR; TCRdb has only the in-frame clones, and not every one. This table has some 220,000 clones, around 86% appearing once. Sequenced: PBMCs or T cells enriched from blood (not recorded which). These receptors originate from a woman aged 40 to 49 with acute COVID-19.

This chain links TRBV19 with TRBJ1-5, with D unclear. The CDR3 loop spans 14 amino acids. CDR1 is LNHDA, CDR2 SQIVND, per germline (reference sequence). V lost 4 bases to trimming and J lost 6 bases, with 13 bases between them. The CDR3 spells CASSKSGSGQPQHF. The CDR3 DNA sequence: TGTGCCAGTAGTAAATCGGGGTCTGGTCAGCCCCAGCATTTT.

The chain employs TRBV5-8 and TRBJ1-5; D unresolved. Germline CDR1 reads SGHTS; CDR2 reads YDEGEE. Trimming cost V 4 bases and J 7 bases, with 12 bases left between them. The CDR3 runs 13 residues. The CDR3 DNA follows: TGTGCCAGCAGCCCACTAACCCTACAGCCCCAGCATTTT. The encoded protein is CASSPLTLQPQHF. The whole variable domain, filled in from reference TRBV5-8 and TRBJ1-5, reads EAGVTQSPTHLIKTRGQQATLRCSPISGHTSVYWYQQALGLGLQFLLWYDEGEERNRGNFPPRFSGRQFPNYSSELNVNALELEDSALYLCASSPLTLQPQHFGDGTRLSIL.

The V and J genes are TRBV5-1 and TRBJ2-5, with 9 bases matching TRBD2. J gave up 4 bases and V 4 bases, and 2 bases lay outside the gene matches. The CDR3 has 13 residues. Germline V lookup: CDR1 SGHRS, CDR2 YFSETQ. The CDR3 coding sequence is TGCGCCAGCAGCGCGGGGGGGAGAGAGACCCAGTACTTC. This translates into CASSAGGRETQYF.

The chain joins TRBV4-1 to TRBJ2-3; possible D gene TRBD2, 5 bases. The length of the CDR3 is 14 residues. Germline V gene lookup returns CDR1 MGHRA and CDR2 YSYEKL. The V end lost 1 base, the J end lost 3 bases, and 8 bases lay between the germline ends. Written as DNA, the CDR3 is TGCGCCAGCAGCCAAGTCACGGGGACAGATACGCAGTATTTT. Amino acid sequence: CASSQVTGTDTQYF.

The chain carries TRBV10-2 and TRBJ2-5; TRBD1 matches 7 bases. V was clipped by 4 bases and J by 4 bases; unmatched bases: 6. Germline CDR1 is WSHSY and CDR2 is SAAADI. The CDR3 runs to 14 residues. The CDR3 nucleotides are TGCGCCAGCAGTGGGGGTAGGGGGCCAGAGACCCAGTACTTC. As protein: CASSGGRGPETQYF.

This clone has only one observation. CDR3 region: CASSITGGSYNEQFF. CDR3 DNA sequence: TGTGCCAGTAGTATAACAGGGGGCTCCTACAATGAGCAGTTCTTC. This rearrangement joins TRBV19 to TRBJ2-1; 8 bases line up with TRBD1. The CDR3 is made up of 15 amino acids. The germline V gene encodes CDR1 LNHDA and CDR2 SQIVND (reference sequence). V was clipped by 2 bases and J by 0 bases; unmatched bases: 0.

CDR3 in amino acids: CASSPGSQGKTEAFF. In DNA, the CDR3 is TGTGCCAGCTCACCAGGATCACAGGGGAAAACTGAAGCTTTCTTT. This rearrangement joins TRBV18 to TRBJ1-1; 7 nucleotides match TRBD1. The CDR3 spans 15 residues. Germline assignment: CDR1 KGHSH and CDR2 LQKENI. Trimming at V came to 2 bases and at J to 5 bases, leaving 8 bases not matched to a gene.

This chain joins TRBV5-6 and TRBJ1-1; D gene ambiguous. V lost 5 bases to trimming and J lost 2 bases, with 4 bases between them. Per the germline V gene, CDR1 is SGHDT and CDR2 is YYEEEE. The CDR3 loop spans 11 amino acids. The CDR3 DNA follows: TGTGCCAGCAGTAAAAACACTGAAGCTTTCTTT. Protein product: CASSKNTEAFF.

The chain recombines TRBV14 with TRBJ1-1; D gene unclear. Germline CDR1 reads SGHDN; CDR2 reads FVKESK. The CDR3 is made up of 15 amino acids. V was clipped by 0 bases and J by 3 bases, with 11 bases between them. The CDR3 protein is CASSQDQRVHTEAFF. The CDR3 DNA is TGTGCCAGCAGCCAAGATCAGAGGGTGCACACTGAAGCTTTCTTT.

This chain links TRBV14 with TRBJ2-7, with D maybe TRBD1 (6 bases). V lost 4 bases to trimming and J lost 0 bases, with 16 bases between them. The CDR3 totals 16 residues. The germline V gene has CDR1 SGHDN and CDR2 FVKESK. The CDR3 reads CASSPETGRSSYEQYF. The CDR3, as DNA: TGTGCCAGCAGCCCCGAAACAGGGCGAAGCTCCTACGAGCAGTACTTC.

The genes are TRBV24-1 and TRBJ2-2; the D is unclear. V lost 5 bases, J lost 7 bases, and 13 bases lay in between. The germline V gene encodes CDR1 KGHDR and CDR2 SFDVKD. The CDR3 totals 14 residues. CDR3 in DNA: TGTGCCACCAGTGGAACACCCCAAGACGGGGAGCTGTTTTTT. It encodes CATSGTPQDGELFF.

The chain recombines TRBV5-1 with TRBJ1-1, with D tentatively TRBD1 (5 bases). The CDR3 sequence is 17 residues long. V was shortened by 4 bases and J by 1 base, with 20 bases between the two germline ends. Germline values: CDR1 SGHRS, CDR2 YFSETQ. CDR3 nucleotide sequence: TGCGCCAGCAGCAAGCTGACGGGGGTAGGGGAGAACACTGAAGCTTTCTTT. This sequence encodes CASSKLTGVGENTEAFF.

J is TRBJ2-5 and V is TRBV6-5; 7 bases align to TRBD1. The CDR3 runs to 13 residues. Germline V gene sequence: CDR1 MNHEY, CDR2 SVGAGI. The junction had 5 bases not matched to a gene; V was cut back by 6 bases and J by 4 bases. The CDR3 spells CASRETGRETQYF. DNA of the CDR3: TGTGCCAGCAGGGAGACAGGGCGAGAGACCCAGTACTTC.

This clone was seen more than once but under ten times. The V gene is TRBV3-1 (or the pseudogene TRBV3-2), the J gene TRBJ1-3, with TRBD1 as a possible D gene (5 bases). The CDR3 totals 15 residues. CDR1 and CDR2 (germline): LGHDT, YNNKEL (reference sequence). V gave up 4 bases and J gave up 7 bases, with 17 bases separating them. CDR3: CASSLTANIGNTIYF. DNA for the CDR3: TGTGCCAGCAGCCTGACAGCTAACATAGGGAACACCATATATTTT.

The chain is built from TRBV29-1 and TRBJ1-1; 7 nucleotides match TRBD1. This CDR3 is built from 13 residues. Trimming at V came to 6 bases and at J to 7 bases, leaving 11 bases not matched to a gene. CDR1 is SQVTM and CDR2 is ANQGSEA in the germline V gene. Written as DNA, the CDR3 is TGCAGCGTCGCTGACAGGGCGCAGCTTGAAGCTTTCTTT. This codes for CSVADRAQLEAFF.

V and J are TRBV5-6 and TRBJ2-6, with D possibly TRBD2 on 6 matching bases. CDR3 length: 16 residues. V was clipped by 2 bases and J by 2 bases, with 11 bases between them. The V gene's germline CDR1 is SGHDT and CDR2 YYEEEE. In DNA form, the CDR3 reads TGTGCCAGCAGCTTACGGGGGAATGCTGGGGCCAACGTCCTGACTTTC. Residues: CASSLRGNAGANVLTF.

The CDR3 DNA reads TGCGCCAGCAGCCAAGACAGGGATCGCAATTCACCCCTCCACTTT. Translated, it gives CASSQDRDRNSPLHF. This chain connects TRBV4-1 to TRBJ1-6, with D maybe TRBD1 (5 bases). Germline V gene sequence: CDR1 MGHRA, CDR2 YSYEKL. The germline V and J ends were trimmed by 0 bases and 7 bases, with 10 bases remaining between them. The CDR3 loop spans 15 amino acids.

The J gene is TRBJ1-6, the V gene TRBV11-2; TRBD1 agrees at 7 bases. The CDR3 sequence is 14 residues long. Germline CDR1 SGHAT, CDR2 FQNNGV. With 3 bases clipped from V and 6 bases from J, the junction kept 2 bases outside the gene matches. The CDR3 spells CASSLTGSNSPLHF. CDR3 nucleotide sequence: TGTGCCAGCAGCTTGACAGGGAGTAATTCACCCCTCCACTTT.

This chain connects TRBV7-8 to TRBJ2-7; 7 nucleotides line up with TRBD1. The V and J ends lost 5 bases and 7 bases, in that order; junction bases with no gene match: 11. Germline V gene sequence: CDR1 SGHVS, CDR2 FQNEAQ. This CDR3 has 14 residues. CDR3 in amino acids: CASSPGQRGPEQYF. The CDR3 DNA reads as TGTGCCAGCAGCCCGGGACAGCGCGGGCCGGAGCAGTACTTC. Looking up the rest from reference TRBV7-8 and TRBJ2-7 gives the full variable domain: GAGVSQSPRYKVAKRGQDVALRCDPISGHVSLFWYQQALGQGPEFLTYFQNEAQLDKSGLPSDRFFAERPEGSVSTLKIQRTQQEDSAVYLCASSPGQRGPEQYFGPGTRLTVT.

The chain has TRBV7-9 and TRBJ1-3, with D possibly matching TRBD1 (6 bases). Germline CDR1 and CDR2: SEHNR and FQNEAQ (reference sequence). The CDR3 contains 14 residues. The V gene lost 5 bases and the J gene lost 7 bases, with 15 bases spanning the gap. CDR3 sequence reads: CASSGVDSRNTIYF. In DNA, the CDR3 is TGTGCCAGCAGCGGGGTGGACAGCCGGAACACCATATATTTT.

The V call is TRBV29-1, the J call TRBJ2-7; 11 nucleotides match TRBD1. V was clipped by 4 bases and J by 5 bases; unmatched bases: 1. Per the germline V gene, CDR1 is SQVTM and CDR2 is ANQGSEA. The CDR3 sequence is 12 residues long. CDR3 protein: CSVGTGGNEQYF. CDR3 sequence (DNA): TGCAGCGTTGGGACAGGGGGCAACGAGCAGTACTTC.

The chain carries TRBV5-1 and TRBJ2-2, with 11 positions matching TRBD2. V shed 4 bases, J shed 6 bases, and the junction held 11 bases outside the gene matches. Looked up from germline, CDR1 is SGHRS and CDR2 is YFSETQ. The CDR3 is 17 residues long. The CDR3 DNA reads TGCGCCAGCAGCCGTAGCGGGGGGGCCGAGAAATCCGGGGAGCTGTTTTTT. This gives the protein CASSRSGGAEKSGELFF.

This chain links TRBV5-4 with TRBJ2-2; D is perhaps TRBD1 (7 bases). The CDR3 contains 15 residues. Between the trimmed V and J ends, which lost 6 bases and 0 bases, there was a span of 12 bases. Germline loops: CDR1 SGHNT, CDR2 YYREEE (reference sequence). As DNA, the CDR3 is TGTGCCAGCACCGGGGGACAGCCGAACACCGGGGAGCTGTTTTTT. Translation: CASTGGQPNTGELFF.

V gene TRBV7-9 combines with J gene TRBJ1-4, with no clear D. Germline CDR1 is SEHNR and CDR2 is FQNEAQ (reference sequence). The CDR3 covers 14 residues. Trimming pared 1 base from V and 6 bases from J, leaving 9 bases between. The CDR3 loop is CASSLENSYEKLFF. For the CDR3, the DNA is TGTGCCAGCAGCTTAGAGAACTCTTATGAAAAACTGTTTTTT.

There are a few counts of this clone. The chain carries TRBV5-8 and TRBJ2-1, with a weak D call TRBD2 (7 bases). Trimming stripped 1 base from V and 10 bases from J, with 24 bases between. Germline CDR1 and CDR2: SGHTS and YDEGEE. This CDR3 comprises 17 residues. CDR3 loop: CASSLTGGGLFSWEQFF. CDR3 DNA: TGTGCCAGCAGCTTGACTGGGGGGGGGCTATTTTCCTGGGAGCAGTTCTTC.

The chain links TRBV19 to TRBJ1-1, with TRBD1 as a possible D gene (5 bases). With 1 base removed from V and 1 base from J, the gap between germline ends came to 10 bases. CDR3 length: 15 residues. Per the germline V gene, CDR1 is LNHDA and CDR2 is SQIVND (reference sequence). The CDR3 loop is CASSIGGKRNTEAFF. The DNA for the CDR3 is TGTGCCAGTAGTATAGGGGGCAAAAGGAACACTGAAGCTTTCTTT.

The chain joins TRBV6-2 or TRBV6-3 to TRBJ1-1, with D perhaps matching TRBD1 (6 bases). The length of the CDR3 is 14 residues. Trimming left V 6 bases short and J 9 bases short, with 20 bases between. Germline CDR1 and CDR2: MNHEY and SVGEGT. Written as DNA, the CDR3 is TGTGCCAGCAGCCTAACAGGGCTGGAGACCCAAGCTTTCTTT. This encodes CASSLTGLETQAFF.

This chain uses TRBV7-3 with TRBJ1-1, with 9 bases matching TRBD1. With 4 bases clipped from V and 7 bases from J, the junction kept 4 bases outside the gene matches. The CDR3 length is 13 residues. CDR1 is SGHTA and CDR2 is FQGTGA in the germline V gene. CDR3 nucleotide sequence: TGTGCCAGCAGCTCACAGGGGGCTGGTGAAGCTTTCTTT. This sequence encodes CASSSQGAGEAFF.

J is TRBJ1-2 and V is TRBV11-2, with 7 nucleotides matching TRBD1. Losses at the gene ends were 5 bases for V and 8 bases for J; bases not matched to a gene: 17. Germline-derived CDR1 and CDR2 are SGHAT and FQNNGV. This CDR3 region has 16 residues. Here the CDR3 DNA reads TGTGCCAGCAGCCTACTCAAGGACGGGGACAGAAGGGGCTACACCTTC. It codes for CASSLLKDGDRRGYTF.